The 10 T cell receptor beta chains below were found in one sample sequenced in a study of cytomegalovirus exposure and HLA in healthy donors. Profiling relied on immunoSEQ multiplex PCR, and the TCRdb table lists in-frame clones only, not all of them. The top ten hold around 5.6% of the sample, which has fewer than 250,000 clones, less than 85% seen once. Source material: PBMCs. The receptors shown here come from a woman under 30 in good health and CMV-seronegative.

The chain carries TRBV2 and TRBJ2-7; D ambiguous. Between the trimmed V and J ends, which lost 5 bases and 2 bases, there was a span of 4 bases. Germline V lookup: CDR1 SNHLY, CDR2 FYNNEI. The CDR3 length is 11 residues. Here the CDR3 DNA reads TGTGCCAGCAGTATTACCTACGAGCAGTACTTC. This encodes CASSITYEQYF.

The V call is TRBV11-2, the J call TRBJ2-7; D gene uncertain. This CDR3 has 14 amino acids. Germline loops: CDR1 SGHAT, CDR2 FQNNGV. V lost 5 bases and J lost 4, with 15 bases in between. The CDR3 bases are TGTGCCAGCAGCCCAATTCGGCGGCCGTACGAGCAGTACTTC. Its translation: CASSPIRRPYEQYF.

CDR3 loop: CSVQGGNQPQHF. For the CDR3, the DNA is TGCAGCGTACAGGGCGGTAATCAGCCCCAGCATTTT. This chain joins TRBV29-1 and TRBJ1-5, with D possibly being TRBD1 (6 bases). CDR3 length equals 12 residues. Trimming took off 6 bases at V and 4 bases at J, with 10 bases between the two ends. Germline values: CDR1 SQVTM, CDR2 ANQGSEA.

The V call is TRBV2, the J call TRBJ2-1; TRBD2 matches at 7 bases. Germline loops: CDR1 SNHLY, CDR2 FYNNEI. This CDR3 has 15 residues. With 2 bases clipped from V and 13 bases from J, the junction kept 14 bases outside the gene matches. The CDR3 nucleotides read TGTGCCAGCAGTGAAACCTGGGGAAGGGCGGGAGAACAGTTCTTC. Its translation: CASSETWGRAGEQFF.

The V gene is TRBV30, the J gene TRBJ1-6; tentatively, D is TRBD1 (5 bases). The V gene's germline CDR1 is GTSNPN and CDR2 SVGIG (reference sequence). This CDR3 comprises 13 residues. Written as DNA, the CDR3 is TGTGCTGTCTCGGCAGGGTCGGGGCCACCCCTCCACTTT. It encodes CAVSAGSGPPLHF.

The chain employs TRBV27 and TRBJ2-3; D may correspond to TRBD1 or TRBD2 (5 bases each). V shed 6 bases and J shed 6 bases, with 19 bases lying between them. Germline-derived CDR1 and CDR2 are MNHEY and SMNVEV (reference sequence). The length of the CDR3 is 15 residues. The DNA for the CDR3 is TGTGCCAGCAGCTCCCCGACAGTCGGACTGGATACGCAGTATTTT. This sequence encodes CASSSPTVGLDTQYF.

This rearrangement joins TRBV28 to TRBJ1-2; TRBD1 might be the D (5 bases). The CDR3 consists of 14 residues. With 2 bases removed from V and 4 bases from J, the gap between germline ends came to 11 bases. The germline V gene encodes CDR1 MDHEN and CDR2 SYDVKM. Here the CDR3 reads CASSLQGRAYGYTF. CDR3 DNA sequence: TGTGCCAGCAGTTTACAGGGCAGAGCCTATGGCTACACCTTC.

The table lists this clone with a count of one. The genes are TRBV4-1 and TRBJ2-7, with 9 bases aligning to TRBD2. V was pared by 4 bases and J by 2 bases, with 6 bases of the junction left unmatched. The germline CDR1 and CDR2 sequences are MGHRA and YSYEKL. The length of the CDR3 is 15 residues. CDR3 in DNA: TGCGCCAGCAGCCCCGGGGTAGCGGGAGCCTACGAGCAGTACTTC. This translates into CASSPGVAGAYEQYF.

This clone was recorded once. The chain is built from TRBV18 and TRBJ1-6, with 9 bases matching TRBD1. The CDR3 totals 14 residues. J lost 7 bases, V lost 4 bases, and 2 bases had no gene match. In germline, CDR1 is KGHSH, CDR2 LQKENI. The CDR3 spells CASSLDRGNSPLHF. The CDR3 bases are TGTGCCAGCTCACTGGACAGGGGAAATTCACCCCTCCACTTT.

The chain links TRBV5-5 to TRBJ2-7, with 12 bases identical to TRBD2. J was trimmed by 1 base and V by 5 bases; bases with no gene match: 4. This CDR3 contains 15 residues. The germline V gene has CDR1 SGHKS and CDR2 YYEKEE (reference sequence). The CDR3 loop is CASSVTSGSSYEQYF. The CDR3 DNA follows: TGTGCCAGCAGTGTGACTAGCGGGAGTTCCTACGAGCAGTACTTC. The variable domain in full, with the rest retrieved from reference TRBV5-5 and TRBJ2-7, is DAGVTQSPTHLIKTRGQQVTLRCSPISGHKSVSWYQQVLGQGPQFIFQYYEKEERGRGNFPDRFSARQFPNYSSELNVNALLLGDSALYLCASSVTSGSSYEQYFGPGTRLTVT.